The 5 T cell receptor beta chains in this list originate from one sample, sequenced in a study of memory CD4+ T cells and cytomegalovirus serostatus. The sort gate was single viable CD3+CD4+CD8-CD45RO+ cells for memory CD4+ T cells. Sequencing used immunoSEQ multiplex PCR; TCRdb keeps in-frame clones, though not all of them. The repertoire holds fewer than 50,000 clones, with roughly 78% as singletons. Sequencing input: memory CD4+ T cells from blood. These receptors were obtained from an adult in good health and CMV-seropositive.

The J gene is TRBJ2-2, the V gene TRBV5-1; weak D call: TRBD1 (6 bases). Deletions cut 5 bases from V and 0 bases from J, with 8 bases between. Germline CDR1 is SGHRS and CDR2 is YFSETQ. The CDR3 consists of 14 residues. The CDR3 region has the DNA TGCGCCAGCAGAGGGACACCGAACACCGGGGAGCTGTTTTTT. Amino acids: CASRGTPNTGELFF. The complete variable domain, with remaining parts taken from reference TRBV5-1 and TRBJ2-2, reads KAGVTQTPRYLIKTRGQQVTLSCSPISGHRSVSWYQQTPGQGLQFLFEYFSETQRNKGNFPGRFSGRQFSNSRSEMNVSTLELGDSALYLCASRGTPNTGELFFGEGSRLTVL.

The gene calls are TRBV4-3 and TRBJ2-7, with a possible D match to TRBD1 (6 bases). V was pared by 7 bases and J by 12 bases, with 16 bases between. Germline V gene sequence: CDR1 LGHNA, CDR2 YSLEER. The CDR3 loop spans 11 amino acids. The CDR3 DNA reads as TGCGCCAGCAAAAGGACAGACCTTTGGTACTTC. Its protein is CASKRTDLWYF.

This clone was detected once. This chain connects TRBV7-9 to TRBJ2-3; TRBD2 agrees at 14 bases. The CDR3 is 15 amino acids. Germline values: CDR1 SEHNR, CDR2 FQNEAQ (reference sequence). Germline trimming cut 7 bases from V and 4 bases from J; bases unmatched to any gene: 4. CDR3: CASTGTSGGPDTQYF. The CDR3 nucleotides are TGTGCCAGCACTGGGACTAGCGGGGGACCAGATACGCAGTATTTT.

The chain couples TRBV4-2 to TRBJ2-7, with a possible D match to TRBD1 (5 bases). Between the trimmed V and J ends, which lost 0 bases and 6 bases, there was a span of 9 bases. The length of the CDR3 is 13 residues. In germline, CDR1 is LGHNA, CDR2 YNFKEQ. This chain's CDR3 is CASSQDFTGEQYF. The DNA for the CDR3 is TGTGCCAGCAGCCAAGATTTTACAGGCGAGCAGTACTTC.

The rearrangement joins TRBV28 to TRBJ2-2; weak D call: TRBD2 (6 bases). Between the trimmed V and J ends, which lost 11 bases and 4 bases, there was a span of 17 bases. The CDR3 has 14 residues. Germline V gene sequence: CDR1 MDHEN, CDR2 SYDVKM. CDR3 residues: CAGQGRGSTGELFF. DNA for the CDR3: TGTGCCGGCCAAGGCCGGGGGAGCACCGGGGAGCTGTTTTTT. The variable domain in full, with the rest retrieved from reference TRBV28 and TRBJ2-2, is DVKVTQSSRYLVKRTGEKVFLECVQDMDHENMFWYRQDPGLGLRLIYFSYDVKMKEKGDIPEGYSVSREKKERFSLILESASTNQTSMYLCAGQGRGSTGELFFGEGSRLTVL.